Listed below are T cell receptor beta chains from one sample, sequenced in a study of blood T cell repertoires in COVID-19. The protocol was immunoSEQ multiplex PCR, while the TCRdb copy is restricted to in-frame clones and leaves out a portion. The data hold 100,000 to 150,000 clones, with about four fifths observed a single time. Sample: peripheral blood. Receptors were obtained from a man in his sixties with acute or convalescent COVID-19. Both conserved end residues are part of each CDR3. The D gene is left open where the match is weak. The size field is filled for only some rows; it gives once, few, many or a size class.

size	D	J	V	DNA	CDR3
.	TRBD1	TRBJ2-2	TRBV3-1/TRBV3-2	TGTGCCAGCAGCCAAGTTCCAGGACAGGGTGCCGGGGAGCTGTTTTTT	CASSQVPGQGAGELFF
.	.	TRBJ1-6	TRBV6-6	TGTGCCAGCAGTCAACAGGGCGGTGGTAATTCACCCCTCCACTTT	CASSQQGGGNSPLHF
.	.	TRBJ2-7	TRBV6-6	TGTGCCAGCAGTTACGGTTCGCGAATGAGCTCCTACGAGCAGTACTTC	CASSYGSRMSSYEQYF
.	TRBD2	TRBJ2-1	TRBV4-2	TGTGCCAGCAGCCCTCTAGCGGGGGGAATCAATGAGCAGTTCTTC	CASSPLAGGINEQFF
.	TRBD1	TRBJ2-3	TRBV2	TGTGCCAGCAGCGACACAGGGGCCGGGTTAACAGATACGCAGTATTTT	CASSDTGAGLTDTQYF
.	.	TRBJ1-6	TRBV9	TGTGCCAGCAGCGGCCGCTACAGTAATTCACCCCTCCACTTT	CASSGRYSNSPLHF
.	TRBD2	TRBJ2-2	TRBV5-1	TGCGCCAGCAGCGGCACTAGCGGGAGAACCGGGGAGCTGTTTTTT	CASSGTSGRTGELFF
.	.	TRBJ2-5	TRBV5-4	TGTGCCAGCAGCTTCGGCGGACAAGAGACCCAGTACTTC	CASSFGGQETQYF
.	TRBD2	TRBJ2-1	TRBV6-5	TGTGCCAGCAGTTACTCCGGGACTAGCGGTTACAATGAGCAGTTCTTC	CASSYSGTSGYNEQFF
few	.	TRBJ2-1	TRBV2	TGTGCCAGCTCTCTTGCGGGGCAGTTCTTC	CASSLAGQFF
.	TRBD1	TRBJ2-6	TRBV5-1	TGCGCCAGCAGCTTGGCGGGACAGCGGTCTGGGGCCAACGTCCTGACTTTC	CASSLAGQRSGANVLTF
once	.	TRBJ1-5	TRBV6-1	TGTGCCAGCAGTGAATCGATCAACAGGCCCCAGCATTTT	CASSESINRPQHF
few	.	TRBJ2-5	TRBV7-9	TGTGCCAGCAGCTCCCCCGGGGGATCTCAAGAGACCCAGTACTTC	CASSSPGGSQETQYF
.	.	TRBJ2-3	TRBV10-3	TGTGCCATCACTCGGCGGATATCTAGCACAGATACGCAGTATTTT	CAITRRISSTDTQYF
.	.	TRBJ2-5	TRBV14	TGTGCCAGCAGCCAAGTCGGTAAGGGGATCCGCGAGACCCAGTACTTC	CASSQVGKGIRETQYF
.	TRBD2	TRBJ2-1	TRBV20-1	TGCAGTGCTAGTTTGACTAGCGGGTTGGATGAGCAGTTCTTC	CSASLTSGLDEQFF
.	.	TRBJ1-4	TRBV18	TGTGCCAGCTCACCCCTGACAGGAAATAATGAAAAACTGTTTTTT	CASSPLTGNNEKLFF
.	TRBD2	TRBJ2-7	TRBV5-1	TGCGCCAGCAGCCACCTAGCGGGAGCCTCCTACGAGCAGTACTTC	CASSHLAGASYEQYF
.	.	TRBJ2-1	TRBV6-5	TGTGCCAGCAGTTACCGTGTGGCTAGCAATGAGCAGTTCTTC	CASSYRVASNEQFF
.	.	TRBJ1-5	TRBV30	TGTGCCTGGACGAAGGCAGGGGCCGCCAATCAGCCCCAGCATTTT	CAWTKAGAANQPQHF
.	.	TRBJ1-2	TRBV6-1	TGTGCCAGCAGTGAAGGCAGGGCTAACTATGGCTACACCTTC	CASSEGRANYGYTF
.	TRBD1	TRBJ2-5	TRBV19	TGTGCCAGTAGCCTCATGGACAGGGGAGAGACCCAGTACTTC	CASSLMDRGETQYF
few	.	TRBJ2-7	TRBV11-2	TGTGCCAGCAGCTTTCAGCGCCTGGAGCAGTACTTC	CASSFQRLEQYF
.	TRBD1	TRBJ2-7	TRBV5-1	TGCGCCAGCAGCTTGAACGGACAGGGGGCGTACGAGCAGTACTTC	CASSLNGQGAYEQYF
.	TRBD2	TRBJ2-1	TRBV5-1	TGCGCCAGCAGCCCGCGGACTAGCGGGAGCTCCTACAATGAGCAGTTCTTC	CASSPRTSGSSYNEQFF
.	.	TRBJ1-1	TRBV19	TGTGCCAGTAGTATGTGGCAGAACACTGAAGCTTTCTTT	CASSMWQNTEAFF
.	.	TRBJ1-2	TRBV5-1	TGCGCCAGCAGCCTACAAGGGGGAGGCTACACCTTC	CASSLQGGGYTF
.	.	TRBJ1-1	TRBV15	TGTGCCACCATAGGGGGAGCTGAAGCTTTCTTT	CATIGGAEAFF
.	TRBD1	TRBJ1-5	TRBV18	TGTGCCAGCTCACGGGACAGGGCCAATCAGCCCCAGCATTTT	CASSRDRANQPQHF
.	TRBD2	TRBJ2-3	TRBV6-5	TGTGCCAGCAGTTACTCACTAGCGGGGGGCACAGATACGCAGTATTTT	CASSYSLAGGTDTQYF
.	TRBD1	TRBJ2-7	TRBV29-1	TGCAGCGTTGATTCTCCGACAGGGGGCGCAAGCTACGAGCAGTACTTC	CSVDSPTGGASYEQYF
.	TRBD1	TRBJ2-7	TRBV28	TGTGCCAGCAGTTTTCGGACAGGGGCCTACGAGCAGTACTTC	CASSFRTGAYEQYF
.	TRBD1	TRBJ2-5	TRBV6-5	TGTGCCAGCAGAACCCGACCAGGGGGCGCAGAGACCCAGTACTTC	CASRTRPGGAETQYF
.	.	TRBJ1-2	TRBV5-4	TGTGCCAGCAGCTTGGCCGGGGGGCCTAACTATGGCTACACCTTC	CASSLAGGPNYGYTF
.	.	TRBJ1-3	TRBV9	TGTGCCAGCAGCGTAGGTCACTCTGGAAACACCATATATTTT	CASSVGHSGNTIYF
.	TRBD1	TRBJ1-5	TRBV14	TGTGCCAGCAGCCGGGACAGTAATCAGCCCCAGCATTTT	CASSRDSNQPQHF
.	.	TRBJ2-3	TRBV5-1	TGCGCCAGCAGCGACCGGGACTCTTCAAATACGCAGTATTTT	CASSDRDSSNTQYF
.	.	TRBJ2-7	TRBV23-1	TGCGCCAGCAGTCCACCCCCTGAGGATGCCGAGGGCCACTACGAGCAGTACTTC	CASSPPPEDAEGHYEQYF